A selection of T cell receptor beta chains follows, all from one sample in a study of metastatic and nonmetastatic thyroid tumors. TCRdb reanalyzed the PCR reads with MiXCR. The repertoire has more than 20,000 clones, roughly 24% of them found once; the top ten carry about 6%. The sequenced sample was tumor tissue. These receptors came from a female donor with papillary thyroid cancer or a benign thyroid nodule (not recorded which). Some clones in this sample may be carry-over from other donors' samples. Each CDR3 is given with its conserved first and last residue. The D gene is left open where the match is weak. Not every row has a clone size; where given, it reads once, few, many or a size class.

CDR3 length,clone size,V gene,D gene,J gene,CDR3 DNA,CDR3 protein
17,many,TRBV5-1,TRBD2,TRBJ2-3,TGCGCCAGCAGCCCACATCACTACGGGACTACACCAGATACGCAGTATTTT,CASSPHHYGTTPDTQYF
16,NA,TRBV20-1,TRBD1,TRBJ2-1,TGCAGTGCCCACGTCATGGGACAGGGATTTGGGAATGAGCAGTTCTTC,CSAHVMGQGFGNEQFF
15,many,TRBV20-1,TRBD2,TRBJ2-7,TGCAGTGCCAAAGCCGGACTAGCGGGGACTTACGAGCAGTACTTC,CSAKAGLAGTYEQYF
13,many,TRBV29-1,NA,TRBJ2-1,TGCAGCGTTGCCAGGTGGTCCTACAATGAGCAGTTCTTC,CSVARWSYNEQFF
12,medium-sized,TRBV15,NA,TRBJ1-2,TGTGCCACCAGCAAAGGGGGGGTTGGCTACACCTTC,CATSKGGVGYTF
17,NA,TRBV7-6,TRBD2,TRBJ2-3,TGTGCCAGCAGCTTAGTTGGACTAGCGGGGTTCACAGATACGCAGTATTTT,CASSLVGLAGFTDTQYF
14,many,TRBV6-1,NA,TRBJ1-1,TGTGCCAGCAGTGAAGGGGGGGGCCACACTGAAGCTTTCTTT,CASSEGGGHTEAFF
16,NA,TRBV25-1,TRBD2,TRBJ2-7,TGTGCCAGCAGTGAATTTTGGGGAGGGCCCTCGGGACAGCAGTACTTC,CASSEFWGGPSGQQYF
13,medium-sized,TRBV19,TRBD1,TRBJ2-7,TGTGCCAGTAGTCGCGGGACAGGGAAAGAGCAGTACTTC,CASSRGTGKEQYF
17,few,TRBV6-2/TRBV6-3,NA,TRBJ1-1,TGTGCCAGCAGTCACCTCCCCGGGACATCATCGAACACTGAAGCTTTCTTT,CASSHLPGTSSNTEAFF
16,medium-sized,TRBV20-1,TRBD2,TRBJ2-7,TGCAGTGCTGATAGCGGGATGAGGCGTTCATCCTACGAGCAGTACTTC,CSADSGMRRSSYEQYF
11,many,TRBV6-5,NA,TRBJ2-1,TGTGCCAGCAGTTACAAAGATGAGCAGTTCTTC,CASSYKDEQFF
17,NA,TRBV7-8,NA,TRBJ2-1,TGTGCCAGCAGCCCAAGTCGGTTAGGATGGGGTTACAATGAGCAGTTCTTC,CASSPSRLGWGYNEQFF
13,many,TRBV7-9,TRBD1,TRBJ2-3,TGTGCCAGCCAAAGGGGGACAGGGGATACGCAGTATTTT,CASQRGTGDTQYF
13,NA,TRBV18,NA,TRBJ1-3,TGTGCCAGCTCACCCACCTCGGCGGACACCATATATTTT,CASSPTSADTIYF
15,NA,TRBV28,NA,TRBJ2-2,TGTGCCAGCAGTTTGGGCGTTAGGTACGGGGGTGAGCTGTTTTTT,CASSLGVRYGGELFF
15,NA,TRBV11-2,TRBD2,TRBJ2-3,TGCGCCAGCAGCGTAAAGGCGGGAGGGACAGATACGCAGTATTTT,CASSVKAGGTDTQYF
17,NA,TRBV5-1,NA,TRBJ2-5,TGCGCCAGCAGCTTGAAAGAGGGGGAGAGTAGAGCAGAGACCCAGTACTTC,CASSLKEGESRAETQYF
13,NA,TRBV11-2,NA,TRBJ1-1,TGTGCCAGCAGCGACCAATCGTACACTGAAGCTTTCTTT,CASSDQSYTEAFF
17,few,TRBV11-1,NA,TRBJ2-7,TGTGCCATCCAATCCCAACGGACATGTCCCTTCCCCTACGAGCAGTACTTC,CAIQSQRTCPFPYEQYF
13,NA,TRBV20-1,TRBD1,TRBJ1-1,TGCAGTGCCCCAGCCGGGACAGGGGTTGAAGCTTTCTTT,CSAPAGTGVEAFF
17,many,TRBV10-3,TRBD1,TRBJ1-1,TGTGCCATCAGTGAGCGAGTGGGACAGAGCTCTAACACTGAAGCTTTCTTT,CAISERVGQSSNTEAFF
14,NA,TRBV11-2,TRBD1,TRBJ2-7,TGTGCCAGCAGCAATGGGGACAGCTCCTACGAGCAGTACTTC,CASSNGDSSYEQYF
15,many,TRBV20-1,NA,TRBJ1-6,TGCAGTGCTAGAGACCCGGGAGTCTATAATTCACCCCTCCACTTT,CSARDPGVYNSPLHF
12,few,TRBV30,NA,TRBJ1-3,TGTGCCTGGAGTGTGGGAGGAAACACCATATATTTT,CAWSVGGNTIYF
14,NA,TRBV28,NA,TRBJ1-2,TGTGCCAGCAGTTCAGTGGGGGGGACACGCGGCTACACCTTC,CASSSVGGTRGYTF
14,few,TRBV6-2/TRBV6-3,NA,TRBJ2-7,TGTGCCAGCAGTTACTATAGGTTGACCTACGAGCAGTACTTC,CASSYYRLTYEQYF
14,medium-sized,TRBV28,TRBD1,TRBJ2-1,TGTGCCAGCAGCAGGACAGGGGGCTACAATGAGCAGTTCTTC,CASSRTGGYNEQFF
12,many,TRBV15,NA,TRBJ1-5,TGTGCCACCGGCGGAGTCAATCAGCCCCAGCATTTT,CATGGVNQPQHF